These 24 T cell receptor beta chains were all obtained from the same sample, sequenced in a study of blood T cell repertoires in COVID-19. Sequenced by immunoSEQ multiplex PCR; TCRdb stores in-frame clones only, minus some. The table lists around 440,000 clones, approximately 89% of them singletons. The sequencing sample was made of peripheral blood. All receptors derive from a woman between 45 and 65 years old with COVID-19, enrolled during active disease.

This clone was counted between two and nine times. CDR3 coding DNA: TGTGCCAGCGCCAACTTGGGGACAGGAATACCGACCTACGAGCAGTACTTC. This encodes CASANLGTGIPTYEQYF. The chain joins TRBV13 to TRBJ2-7; TRBD1 aligns across 8 bases. CDR3 length: 17 residues. From germline, CDR1 is PRHDT and CDR2 FYEKMQ (reference sequence). V was pared by 8 bases and J by 2 bases, with 17 bases of the junction left unmatched.

The chain links TRBV19 to TRBJ2-1; 8 bases are a match to TRBD2. CDR3 length: 16 amino acids. V shed 8 bases, J shed 4 bases, and the junction held 13 bases outside the gene matches. The germline gives CDR1 LNHDA, CDR2 SQIVND (reference sequence). The CDR3 loop reads CASSPHTSGPYNEQFF. In DNA, the CDR3 is TGTGCCAGTTCTCCCCATACTAGCGGCCCATACAATGAGCAGTTCTTC.

The rearrangement links TRBV20-1 to TRBJ1-1; D possibly corresponds to TRBD1 (5 bases). Germline CDR1 DFQATT, CDR2 SNEGSKA (reference sequence). This CDR3 is 13 amino acids long. V lost 4 bases and J lost 11, with 20 bases in between. The DNA for the CDR3 is TGCAGTGCTACTGACGGGGGGAGGATTGGTGCTTTCTTT. Protein sequence: CSATDGGRIGAFF.

The chain joins TRBV5-4 to TRBJ1-4; 7 nucleotides align to TRBD1. Germline CDR1 reads SGHNT; CDR2 reads YYREEE (reference sequence). V was pared by 4 bases and J by 6 bases, with 6 bases of the junction left unmatched. This CDR3 contains 14 residues. For the CDR3, the DNA is TGTGCCAGCAGCCCAGGGGGAAGGGATGAAAAACTGTTTTTT. This sequence encodes CASSPGGRDEKLFF.

This clone was counted a few times. This rearrangement joins TRBV6-6 to TRBJ1-5; 9 bases fit TRBD1. CDR1 MNHNY and CDR2 SVGAGI come from the germline V gene (reference sequence). The V gene end was trimmed by 6 bases and the J gene end by 11 bases; junction bases not matched to a gene: 14. The CDR3 contains 15 residues. CDR3 region: CASSPGTGRVMAQHF. The CDR3 region has the DNA TGTGCCAGCAGCCCCGGGACAGGGAGGGTCATGGCCCAGCATTTT.

This CDR3 reads CASSESGGWGTGELFF. The CDR3 DNA sequence: TGTGCCAGCAGTGAATCTGGGGGGTGGGGCACCGGGGAGCTGTTTTTT. The rearrangement links TRBV2 to TRBJ2-2; D is perhaps TRBD2 (6 bases). Between the trimmed V and J ends, which lost 2 bases and 4 bases, there was a span of 14 bases. The germline V gene has CDR1 SNHLY and CDR2 FYNNEI. The CDR3 consists of 16 residues. The entire variable domain, with the rest obtained from reference TRBV2 and TRBJ2-2, is as follows: EPEVTQTPSHQVTQMGQEVILRCVPISNHLYFYWYRQILGQKVEFLVSFYNNEISEKSEIFDDQFSVERPDGSNFTLKIRSTKLEDSAMYFCASSESGGWGTGELFFGEGSRLTVL.

This clone was seen only a few times. J is TRBJ1-1 and V is TRBV18; D ambiguous. This CDR3 has 13 amino acids. Trimming left V 8 bases short and J 0 bases short, with 10 bases between. Germline assignment: CDR1 KGHSH and CDR2 LQKENI. In DNA, the CDR3 is TGTGCCAGCCACAGAGACATGAACACTGAAGCTTTCTTT. Translating gives CASHRDMNTEAFF.

V and J are TRBV5-4 and TRBJ2-5; TRBD2 aligns across 7 bases. Germline CDR1 SGHNT, CDR2 YYREEE (reference sequence). The V segment lost 4 bases and the J segment 0 bases; nucleotides outside the gene matches: 3. The CDR3 has 14 residues. The DNA of the CDR3 is TGTGCCAGCAGCCGCGGGGGAAACCAAGAGACCCAGTACTTC. Encoded protein: CASSRGGNQETQYF.

The genes are TRBV6-6 and TRBJ2-3; D might be TRBD2 (6 bases). V was shortened by 9 bases and J by 2 bases, with 9 bases between the two germline ends. The germline V gene has CDR1 MNHNY and CDR2 SVGAGI (reference sequence). The CDR3 sequence is 12 residues long. DNA for the CDR3: TGTGCCAGTTCGGGGGACACAGATACGCAGTATTTT. Protein product: CASSGDTDTQYF.

This rearrangement joins TRBV27 to TRBJ1-4; 10 nucleotides line up with TRBD1. This CDR3 is built from 15 residues. V lost 6 bases, J lost 3 bases, and 4 bases stayed unmatched. CDR1 MNHEY and CDR2 SMNVEV come from the germline V gene (reference sequence). In DNA, the CDR3 is TGTGCCAGCAGCCGGGACAGGGGAGCTAATGAAAAACTGTTTTTT. It translates to CASSRDRGANEKLFF.

This sequence joins TRBV19 and TRBJ2-2; D is possibly TRBD1 (5 bases). V lost 6 bases to trimming and J lost 4 bases, with 15 bases between them. The CDR3 has 15 residues. The germline V gene encodes CDR1 LNHDA and CDR2 SQIVND (reference sequence). Here the CDR3 DNA reads TGTGCCAGTAGGACCGTCCTTAGGGGCACCGGGGAGCTGTTTTTT. Protein: CASRTVLRGTGELFF.

The chain couples TRBV5-6 to TRBJ1-5; 8 bases map to TRBD1. Trimming removed 2 bases from V and 7 bases from J; junction bases left unmatched: 8. This CDR3 is 15 amino acids long. Per germline, CDR1 SGHDT and CDR2 YYEEEE. This CDR3 is CASSFQGALWQPQHF. CDR3 DNA sequence: TGTGCCAGCAGCTTTCAGGGGGCGCTTTGGCAGCCCCAGCATTTT.

The rearrangement links TRBV11-2 to TRBJ2-7, with D perhaps matching TRBD2 (6 bases). The CDR3 extends over 17 amino acids. Germline V gene data show CDR1 as SGHAT and CDR2 as FQNNGV. Deletions cut 2 bases from V and 2 bases from J, with 19 bases between. Written as DNA, the CDR3 is TGTGCCAGCAGCTTAATAGCGGACACTTCAGTCCCCTACGAGCAGTACTTC. This sequence encodes CASSLIADTSVPYEQYF.

Points on this clone: In the same sample, other DNA sequences code for this CDR3. The chain combines TRBV5-4 with TRBJ1-2; 8 bases align to TRBD1. CDR1 SGHNT and CDR2 YYREEE come from the germline V gene (reference sequence). CDR3 size: 14 residues. The ends lost 0 bases at V and 4 bases at J; junction bases unmatched: 2. CDR3 in amino acids: CASSLVGQGYGYTF. CDR3 bases: TGTGCCAGCAGCTTGGTCGGACAGGGCTATGGCTACACCTTC. Complete variable domain (other parts from reference TRBV5-4 and TRBJ1-2): ETGVTQSPTHLIKTRGQQVTLRCSSQSGHNTVSWYQQALGQGPQFIFQYYREEENGRGNFPPRFSGLQFPNYSSELNVNALELDDSALYLCASSLVGQGYGYTFGSGTRLTVV.

The chain carries TRBV5-6 and TRBJ1-4; tentatively, D is TRBD1 (6 bases). V gave up 6 bases and J gave up 4 bases, with 19 bases separating them. Germline CDR1 SGHDT, CDR2 YYEEEE. This CDR3 has 16 residues. DNA of the CDR3: TGTGCCAGCACCTGGGGGGGGCCTGGACTTAATGAAAAACTGTTTTTT. This codes for CASTWGGPGLNEKLFF.

The CDR3 is CATSPGTEAFF. The CDR3 coding sequence is TGTGCCACCAGTCCAGGAACTGAAGCTTTCTTT. The V gene is TRBV24-1, the J gene TRBJ1-1; D is undetermined. The V gene lost 6 bases and the J gene lost 5 bases, with 6 bases spanning the gap. This CDR3 is built from 11 residues. The germline V gene has CDR1 KGHDR and CDR2 SFDVKD.

The chain uses TRBV12-3 or TRBV12-4 and TRBJ1-2; D may be TRBD1 (5 bases). There are 12 residues in the CDR3. The V end lost 6 bases, the J end lost 4 bases, and 9 bases lay between the germline ends. The CDR3 sequence: CASRQGGYGYTF. The CDR3 DNA reads TGTGCCAGCAGGCAGGGCGGCTATGGCTACACCTTC.

The CDR3 loop reads CASSARQGASRMANEKLFF. CDR3 bases: TGTGCCAGCAGTGCTCGACAGGGGGCGAGTCGGATGGCTAATGAAAAACTGTTTTTT. The chain is built from TRBV6-1 and TRBJ1-4; 10 bases map to TRBD1. CDR3 length: 19 amino acids. Germline CDR1 reads MNHNS; CDR2 reads SASEGT. V shed 4 bases, J shed 3 bases, and the junction held 14 bases outside the gene matches.

The CDR3 DNA reads as TGTGCCGACCATAACCGGGGCTATGGCTACACCTTC. Encoded protein: CADHNRGYGYTF. The rearrangement uses TRBV7-2 and TRBJ1-2; D is uncertain. V was clipped by 11 bases and J by 4 bases, with 14 bases between them. Germline V gene sequence: CDR1 SGHTA, CDR2 FQGNSA. CDR3 length: 12 amino acids.

This sequence joins TRBV27 and TRBJ1-2, with 10 bases lining up with TRBD1. Looked up from germline, CDR1 is MNHEY and CDR2 is SMNVEV (reference sequence). The CDR3 totals 15 residues. The V gene end was trimmed by 4 bases and the J gene end by 2 bases; junction bases not matched to a gene: 4. The CDR3, as DNA: TGTGCCAGCAGTTCACCGGGACAGGGGAACTATGGCTACACCTTC. The encoded protein is CASSSPGQGNYGYTF.

Note on this clone: This sample also contains other DNA sequences that code for the same CDR3. Here the CDR3 DNA reads TGTGCCAGCAGCTTAGGGGGGGAGACGGAGACCCAGTACTTC. It specifies CASSLGGETETQYF. V gene TRBV7-9 combines with J gene TRBJ2-5; perhaps TRBD2 as D (6 bases). Per germline, CDR1 SEHNR and CDR2 FQNEAQ (reference sequence). Between the trimmed V and J ends, which lost 1 base and 5 bases, there was a span of 11 bases. The CDR3 length is 14 residues.

This chain connects TRBV15 to TRBJ2-1, with a possible D match to TRBD1 (6 bases). Trimming removed 4 bases from V and 2 bases from J, with 15 bases in between. The CDR3 spans 16 residues. The V gene's germline CDR1 is LNHNV and CDR2 YYDKDF (reference sequence). CDR3 sequence (DNA): TGTGCCACCAGCAATCCAACAGGGAGTACCTACAATGAGCAGTTCTTC. This codes for CATSNPTGSTYNEQFF.

The V gene is TRBV7-9, the J gene TRBJ1-2; TRBD1 matches at 7 bases. This CDR3 has 13 amino acids. Germline V gives CDR1 SEHNR, CDR2 FQNEAQ (reference sequence). The J segment lost 3 bases and the V segment lost 5 bases, leaving 3 bases of the junction unmatched. CDR3 sequence reads: CASSPGQYYGYTF. CDR3 DNA: TGTGCCAGCAGCCCGGGACAGTACTATGGCTACACCTTC.

V and J are TRBV20-1 and TRBJ2-1; 7 bases map to TRBD1. Germline CDR1 and CDR2: DFQATT and SNEGSKA (reference sequence). The CDR3 contains 16 residues. Germline trimming cut 3 bases from V and 3 bases from J; bases unmatched to any gene: 11. The CDR3 spells CSASPGQVTYYNEQFF. The CDR3 coding sequence is TGCAGTGCTAGTCCCGGACAGGTTACCTACTACAATGAGCAGTTCTTC.